This T cell receptor (beta chain) was found in a study of blood T cell repertoires in COVID-19. Turning to the study itself: The samples span acute and convalescent COVID-19 from the United States, Italy and Spain.

On this clone itself: The sample has other DNA sequences that encode this CDR3 too.

Assay: immunoSEQ multiplex PCR; the TCRdb copy retains only in-frame clones and omits some. In the table there are 250,000 to 400,000 clones, around 85% of which are singletons. The CDR3 is made up of 12 amino acids. CDR1 is MDHEN, CDR2 SYDVKM, per germline. V was clipped by 5 bases and J by 6 bases, with 10 bases between them. Participants' reported clinical history set cohort assignment. V gene TRBV28 combines with J gene TRBJ1-2; no definite D call. Sequencing was carried out using PBMCs or T cells enriched from blood (not recorded which). This TCR was recovered from a woman aged 30 to 39 who had been exposed to COVID-19. The CDR3 DNA reads TGTGCCAGCAGTCTCAGCGGGAATGGCTACACCTTC. Amino acids: CASSLSGNGYTF.